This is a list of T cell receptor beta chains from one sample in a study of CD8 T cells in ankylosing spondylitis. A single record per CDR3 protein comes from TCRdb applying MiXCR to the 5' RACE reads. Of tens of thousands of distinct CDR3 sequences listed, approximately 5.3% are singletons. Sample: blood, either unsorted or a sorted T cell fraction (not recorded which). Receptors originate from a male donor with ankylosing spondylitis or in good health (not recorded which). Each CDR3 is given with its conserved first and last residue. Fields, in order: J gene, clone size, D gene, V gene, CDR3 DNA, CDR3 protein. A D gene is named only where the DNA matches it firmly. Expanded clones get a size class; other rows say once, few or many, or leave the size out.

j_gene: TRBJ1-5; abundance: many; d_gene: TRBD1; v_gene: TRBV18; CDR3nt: TGTGCCAGCTCATCTTTTGGACAGGGCTCTCAGCCCCAGCATTTT; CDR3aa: CASSSFGQGSQPQHF
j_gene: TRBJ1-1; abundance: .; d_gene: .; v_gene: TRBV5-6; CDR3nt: TGTGCCAGCAGCAACGACGGGAGGGTGAACGCTGAAGCTTTCTTT; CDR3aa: CASSNDGRVNAEAFF
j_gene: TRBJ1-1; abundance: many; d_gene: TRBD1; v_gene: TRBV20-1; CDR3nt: TGCAGTGTCTCGGGACAGAAGGACACTGAAGCTTTCTTT; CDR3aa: CSVSGQKDTEAFF
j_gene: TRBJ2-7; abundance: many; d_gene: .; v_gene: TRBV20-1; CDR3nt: TGCAGTGCCGAAACTCGACAGGCAGGTACCTACGAGCAGTACTTC; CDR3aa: CSAETRQAGTYEQYF
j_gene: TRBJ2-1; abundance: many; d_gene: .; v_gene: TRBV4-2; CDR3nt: TGTGCCAGCAGCCAAGCAGCAGGGGTGAGCTCCTACAATGAGCAGTTCTTC; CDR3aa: CASSQAAGVSSYNEQFF
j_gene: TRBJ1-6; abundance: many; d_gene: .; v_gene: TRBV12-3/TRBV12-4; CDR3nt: TGTGCCAGCAGTACAGATCCGTTTCAGCTAAATTCACCCCTCCACTTT; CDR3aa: CASSTDPFQLNSPLHF
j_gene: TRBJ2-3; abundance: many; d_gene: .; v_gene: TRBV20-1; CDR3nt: TGCAGTGCTAGGGGCTCTGGGACAGATACGCAGTATTTT; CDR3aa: CSARGSGTDTQYF
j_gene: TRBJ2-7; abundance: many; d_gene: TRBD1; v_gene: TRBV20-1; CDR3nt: TGCAGTGCTAGGGACAGGGAGGTCGGTCAGTACTTC; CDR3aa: CSARDREVGQYF
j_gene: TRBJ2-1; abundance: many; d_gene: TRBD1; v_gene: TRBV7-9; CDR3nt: TGTGCCAGCAGCCTCACCGGGACAGGGATCGAGAATGAGCAGTTCTTC; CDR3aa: CASSLTGTGIENEQFF
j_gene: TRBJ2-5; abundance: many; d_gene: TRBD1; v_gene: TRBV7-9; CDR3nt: TGTGCCAGCAGCTTCCAGGGGGTGAGAGAGACCCAGTACTTC; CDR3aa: CASSFQGVRETQYF